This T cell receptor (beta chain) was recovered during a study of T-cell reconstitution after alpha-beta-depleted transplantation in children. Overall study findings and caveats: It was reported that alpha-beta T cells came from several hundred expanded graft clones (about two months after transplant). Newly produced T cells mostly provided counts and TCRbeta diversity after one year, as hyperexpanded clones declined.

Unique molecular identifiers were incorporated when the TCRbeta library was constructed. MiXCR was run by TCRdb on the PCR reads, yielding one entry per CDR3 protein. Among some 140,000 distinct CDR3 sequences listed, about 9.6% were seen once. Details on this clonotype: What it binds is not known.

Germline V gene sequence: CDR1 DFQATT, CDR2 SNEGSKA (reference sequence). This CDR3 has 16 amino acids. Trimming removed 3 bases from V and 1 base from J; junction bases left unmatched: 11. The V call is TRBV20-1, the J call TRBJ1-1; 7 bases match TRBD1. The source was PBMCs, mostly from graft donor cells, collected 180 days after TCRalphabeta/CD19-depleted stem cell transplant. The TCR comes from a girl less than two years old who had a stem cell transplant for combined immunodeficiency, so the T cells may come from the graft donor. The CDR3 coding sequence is TGCAGTGCTAGCCCCCTTACAGGGGTCGAGAACACTGAAGCTTTCTTT. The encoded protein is CSASPLTGVENTEAFF.